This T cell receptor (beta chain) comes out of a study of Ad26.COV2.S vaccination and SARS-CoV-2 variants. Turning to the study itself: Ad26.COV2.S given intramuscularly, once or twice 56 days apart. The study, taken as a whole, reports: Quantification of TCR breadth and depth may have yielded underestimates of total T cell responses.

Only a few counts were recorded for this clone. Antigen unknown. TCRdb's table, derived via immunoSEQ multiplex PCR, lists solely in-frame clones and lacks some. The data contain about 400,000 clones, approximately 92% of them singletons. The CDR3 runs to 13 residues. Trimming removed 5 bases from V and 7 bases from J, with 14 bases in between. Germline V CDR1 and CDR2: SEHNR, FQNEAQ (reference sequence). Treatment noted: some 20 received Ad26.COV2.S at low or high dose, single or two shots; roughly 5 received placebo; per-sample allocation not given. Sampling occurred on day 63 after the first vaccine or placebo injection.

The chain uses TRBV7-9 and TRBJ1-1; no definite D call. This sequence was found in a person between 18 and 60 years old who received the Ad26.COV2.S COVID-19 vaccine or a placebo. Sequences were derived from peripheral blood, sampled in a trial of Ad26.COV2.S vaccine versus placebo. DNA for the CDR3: TGTGCCAGCAGCGCAAATGACGGATTTGAAGCTTTCTTT. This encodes CASSANDGFEAFF.